One and the same sample provided the 5 T cell receptor beta chains below, sequenced in a study of low-dose radiotherapy and immunotherapy resistance in tumors. Time point here: before trial treatment. TRAV- and TRBV-specific primers, spanning alpha and beta chains, primed first-strand cDNA. The authors ran 15 to 20 PCR cycles to amplify TCRs with a constant-region primer and V-primer adapter. Each CDR3 protein is one row after TCRdb ran MiXCR on the reads. The table includes approximately 90,000 distinct CDR3 sequences, 9.4% detected once. Sequenced material: PBMCs, taken before treatment. These receptors were obtained from a male donor with prostate cancer.

This clonotype occurred many times. The V call is TRBV20-1, the J call TRBJ1-1; D perhaps matches TRBD1 (5 bases). From germline, CDR1 is DFQATT and CDR2 SNEGSKA (reference sequence). The V end was cut by 0 bases, the J end by 0 bases, with 5 bases between. This CDR3 region has 13 residues. The CDR3 nucleotides read TGCAGTGCTAGAGAGGACATGAACACTGAAGCTTTCTTT. It yields the protein CSAREDMNTEAFF.

In its sample, this clonotype was seen many times. The chain recombines TRBV2 with TRBJ2-2, with D uncertain. Trimming removed 7 bases at V and 5 bases at J, with 5 bases between. The CDR3 extends over 11 amino acids. CDR1 SNHLY and CDR2 FYNNEI come from the germline V gene. The CDR3 is CASMGTGELFF. As DNA, the CDR3 is TGTGCCAGCATGGGGACCGGGGAGCTGTTTTTT.

This clonotype appeared many times. The rearrangement links TRBV29-1 to TRBJ2-7; tentatively, D is TRBD2 (5 bases). The V and J ends lost 4 bases and 1 base respectively, with 17 bases between them. Looked up from germline, CDR1 is SQVTM and CDR2 is ANQGSEA. The CDR3 is made up of 15 amino acids. The CDR3 region is CSVVSLGTGSYEQYF. The CDR3 DNA reads TGCAGCGTTGTAAGTTTAGGTACGGGATCCTACGAGCAGTACTTC.

This clonotype was recorded many times. This chain connects TRBV7-6 to TRBJ1-2, with 9 bases aligning to TRBD1. In germline, CDR1 is SGHVS, CDR2 FNYEAQ. Unmatched junction bases numbered 5, after V lost 5 bases and J lost 4 bases. This CDR3 comprises 14 residues. CDR3 sequence reads: CASSMGQGFYGYTF. In DNA form, the CDR3 reads TGTGCCAGCAGCATGGGACAGGGTTTCTATGGCTACACCTTC.

This clonotype showed up many times. The chain couples TRBV5-1 to TRBJ1-1; a possible D gene is TRBD1 (6 bases). Per the germline V gene, CDR1 is SGHRS and CDR2 is YFSETQ. The length of the CDR3 is 12 residues. V gave up 4 bases and J gave up 6 bases, with 10 bases separating them. The CDR3 nucleotides read TGCGCCAGCAGCGGGGACACCCCTGAAGCTTTCTTT. Residues: CASSGDTPEAFF.